The clone carrying this T cell receptor beta chain was detected only once. One end of the junction varies from germline; a read error may be responsible. Construction of the TCR beta libraries employed iRepertoire HTBI primers in conjunction with Arm-PCR of CDR3 regions. TCRdb re-analysed the multiplex PCR reads in MiXCR, keeping a single row per CDR3 protein. The sample carries approximately 540,000 distinct CDR3 sequences, about 12% recorded once. The data stem from a study of regulatory T cells in long-lasting Graves disease. From germline, CDR1 is MNHGY and CDR2 SVAAGI. This CDR3 spans 14 amino acids. Time point defined: newly diagnosed GD, antithyroid drugs for less than 3 months. The TCR library was prepared using RNA isolated from PBMCs. This same sample was also taken into another study, of T cells in Graves' hyperthyroidism and ophthalmopathy. According to that study: RT-PCR in the first round (using the HTBI primer set) targeted the TCR CDR3.

V usage is TRBV6-9 and J usage is TRBJ2-5; 10 bases map to TRBD2. The source material was peripheral blood mononuclear cells (PBMCs), sampled at new diagnosis, from a patient treated with antithyroid drugs. This clonotype originated in a woman aged 30 to 39 with Graves disease. CDR3 in amino acids: CASSSRLAGNERFF. The CDR3 coding sequence is TGTGCCAGCAGTTCAAGACTAGCGGGCAATGAGCGGTTCTTC.